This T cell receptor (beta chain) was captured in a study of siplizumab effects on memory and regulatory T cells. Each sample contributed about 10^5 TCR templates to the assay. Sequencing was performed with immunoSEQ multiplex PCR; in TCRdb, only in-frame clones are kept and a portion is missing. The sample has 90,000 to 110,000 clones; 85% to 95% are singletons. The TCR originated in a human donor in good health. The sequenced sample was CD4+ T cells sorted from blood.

CDR3 nucleotide sequence: TGTGCCAGCAGTCTTCGGGAGAGAGGACTAGCGGGCTACGAGCAGTACTTC. Translating it yields CASSLRERGLAGYEQYF. The rearrangement uses TRBV27 and TRBJ2-7; 11 nucleotides line up with TRBD2. The J segment lost 3 bases and the V segment lost 5 bases, leaving 12 bases of the junction unmatched. Per germline, CDR1 MNHEY and CDR2 SMNVEV (reference sequence). This CDR3 region has 17 residues.